These T cell receptor beta chains were read from a single sample in a study of Graves' ophthalmopathy and Graves' hyperthyroidism. MiXCR was run by TCRdb on the multiplex PCR reads, yielding one entry per CDR3 protein. The sample holds 150,000 to 200,000 distinct CDR3 sequences; 35% to 45% are singletons and the top ten take approximately 8.9%. Sequenced material: peripheral blood. These receptor sequences come from a man aged 25 to 40 with Graves' ophthalmopathy. The conserved cysteine and the conserved F or W are not part of the CDR3 here.

v_call	j_call	cdr3_aa
TRBV11-3	TRBJ1-2	ASSLDQGDDYT
TRBV6-1	TRBJ1-5	ASSEGDTSNQPQH
TRBV28	TRBJ2-7	ASSLKPSYEQY
TRBV24-1	TRBJ1-2	ATSKGRGYGYT
TRBV6-5	TRBJ2-5	ASSWAGEQETQY
TRBV20-1	TRBJ2-5	SARDGVRGRGETQY
TRBV5-1	TRBJ1-2	ASSEGGPGNYGYT
TRBV12-3/TRBV12-4	TRBJ1-5	ASTSDLSNQPQH
TRBV3-1	TRBJ2-7	ASSQGISISYEQY
TRBV5-1	TRBJ2-7	ASSFSGTFYEQY
TRBV28	TRBJ2-7	ASSSYMGLAGGPISYEQY
TRBV28	TRBJ2-7	ASSLRAGGSYEQY
TRBV11-2	TRBJ1-1	ASSQITGGNTEAF
TRBV28	TRBJ1-5	ASSIKQGSWANSNQPQH
TRBV6-1	TRBJ2-7	ASSAPDPYEQY
TRBV12-3/TRBV12-4	TRBJ2-7	ASSFRDRSYEQY
TRBV2	TRBJ2-5	ASMRITGFRGTQY
TRBV28	TRBJ1-1	ASSPPSFFEENTEAF
TRBV6-1	TRBJ1-5	ASSDRHNQPQH
TRBV27	TRBJ1-5	ASSLLGVHQPQH
TRBV28	TRBJ1-6	ASSSIRSHRYSPLH
TRBV7-2	TRBJ2-5	ASSLPGQVSKTQY
TRBV20-1	TRBJ1-1	SADPTKQNTEAF
TRBV4-3	TRBJ1-1	ASSLSTGDNTEAF
TRBV18	TRBJ2-7	ASSLHRLPSITYEQY
TRBV6-5	TRBJ1-1	ASSYTSLTEAF
TRBV12-3/TRBV12-4	TRBJ1-6	ASSTSGTLTSPLH
TRBV6-1	TRBJ1-1	ASRRAGTGGNTEAF
TRBV4-1	TRBJ1-6	ASSPGGASSYNSPLH
TRBV6-2/TRBV6-3	TRBJ2-6	ASSRQGAFSGANVLT
TRBV7-2	TRBJ1-3	ASSLSTAGNTIY
TRBV30	TRBJ1-2	AWSTAGSGYT
TRBV6-5	TRBJ2-7	ASNPRESSYEQY
TRBV2	TRBJ2-2	ASSPSGRDTGELF
TRBV28	TRBJ1-2	ASSWDSGVSYGYT
TRBV28	TRBJ1-1	ASSPMTGLNTEAF
TRBV29-1	TRBJ1-2	SVDPYGYT
TRBV11-2	TRBJ2-7	ASSLDGTGGYEQY
TRBV19	TRBJ2-5	ASGAGMETQY
TRBV12-3/TRBV12-4	TRBJ2-2	ASSLWATNTGELF
TRBV28	TRBJ1-1	ASSLLAGGMNTEAF
TRBV7-9	TRBJ1-1	ASDPGPGNEKAF
TRBV7-8	TRBJ2-7	ASSRKGPQFSYEQY
TRBV28	TRBJ2-7	ASSLLAGASLSYEQY
TRBV6-2/TRBV6-3	TRBJ2-5	ASSYTLGDVQETQY
TRBV11-2	TRBJ2-2	ASAHHGELF
TRBV9	TRBJ2-7	ASSVGGQAGYEQY
TRBV28	TRBJ1-5	AGGSGQVGNQPQH
TRBV12-3/TRBV12-4	TRBJ1-5	ASSLSDSHQPQH
TRBV6-1	TRBJ1-2	ASRKTGGAGHGYT